A single TCR beta chain is shown here with its context. This sample was taken from a study of early T cells in non-severe SARS-CoV-2 infection. This CDR3 is 12 amino acids long. Germline values: CDR1 MDHEN, CDR2 SYDVKM. Trimming shortened V by 5 bases and J by 5 bases, and 8 bases separated the two germline ends. TCRdb ran MiXCR on the 5' RACE reads and lists one entry per CDR3 protein. The sample yields tens of thousands of distinct CDR3 sequences, roughly 5.7% seen once. The source of this sequence is an adult who was a healthcare worker with PCR-confirmed SARS-CoV-2 infection or an uninfected control (not recorded which). The gene calls are TRBV28 and TRBJ2-3; a weak D match, TRBD2 (6 bases). What was sequenced was whole blood. The CDR3 nucleotides are TGTGCCAGCAGTGCCGGGGGAGATACGCAGTATTTT. The encoded protein is CASSAGGDTQYF.